This section outlines one T cell receptor beta chain sequence together with its context. This sample was included in a study of patients and donors after allogeneic stem cell transplantation. TCRdb reprocessed the RT-PCR reads with MiXCR, giving one entry per CDR3 protein. The sample lists some 150,000 distinct CDR3 sequences; roughly two fifths were seen once. This clonotype originated in a human donor who was either an allogeneic HSCT recipient or a stem cell or donor lymphocyte infusion donor (not recorded which). It is not recorded whose cells these are; they may come from a transplant donor. Sequences were obtained from blood, either unsorted or a sorted T cell fraction (not recorded which).

This CDR3 is CSAREVDRNTEAFF. CDR3 DNA: TGCAGTGCTAGAGAGGTAGACAGAAACACTGAAGCTTTCTTT. The V call is TRBV20-1, the J call TRBJ1-1; weak D call: TRBD1 (5 bases). V was shortened by 0 bases and J by 2 bases, with 10 bases between the two germline ends. The CDR3 runs to 14 residues. Looked up from germline, CDR1 is DFQATT and CDR2 is SNEGSKA (reference sequence).